This entry features one T cell receptor beta chain sequence. Its specificity is unknown. The source of the sample is a study of shared clonotypes between healthy human individuals. General study points: On the whole, naive subsets had larger estimated richness than memory subsets had.

TCRdb keeps only in-frame clones here, not all; method: immunoSEQ multiplex PCR. The sample has over a million clones; approximately 96% are singletons. The receptor's source is a man aged 30-40 years in good health. Sequenced input: naive CD4+ T cells sorted from blood. Subset meaning: CD45RA+ positively selected.

The CDR3 region has the DNA TGTGCCAGCAGCGCCGGACTAGCGGACGCTGACAATGAGCAGTTCTTC. Translated, it gives CASSAGLADADNEQFF. V is TRBV9 and J is TRBJ2-1; 10 bases match TRBD2. CDR3 length: 16 amino acids. The trim removed 3 bases at V and 5 bases at J, leaving 8 bases unmatched. Germline loops: CDR1 SGDLS, CDR2 YYNGEE.